The clone carrying this T cell receptor (beta chain) was recorded at least ten times. Its antigen is currently unknown. Read data end 3 residues before the CDR3 end; the end is taken from the germline J gene. The sample is drawn from a study of T cell clonality in common variable immunodeficiency. Study results and limitations: Links between repertoire features and CVID complications were heterogeneity-limited. TCRbeta clonality was increased in CVID versus healthy controls. Fewer deletions and N-nucleotide insertions were reportedly seen in common variable immunodeficiency TCR beta sequences.

CVID and control samples used equivalent genomic DNA input. Only in-frame clones appear in the TCRdb table, and some are missing; sequencing was by immunoSEQ multiplex PCR. Recorded here are around 45,000 clones, none singletons. The CDR3 contains 17 residues. Germline loops: CDR1 LNHDA, CDR2 SQIVND (reference sequence). V lost 3 bases and J 0 bases, leaving 15 bases between the germline ends. The clonotype comes from a person aged 18 to 75 in good health. What was sequenced was peripheral blood mononuclear cells. The chain recombines TRBV19 with TRBJ1-5; D perhaps matches TRBD1 (5 bases). The sequenced part of the CDR3 DNA is TGTGCCAGTAGTATTATTTCGCAGGGATATAGCAATCAGCCC. Protein: CASSIISQGYSNQP. The CDR3 in its entirety is CASSIISQGYSNQPQHF.